One and the same sample provided the 10 T cell receptor beta chains below, sequenced in a study of CD8+CD57+ T cells in acquired aplastic anemia. Those patients picked for sequencing had displayed CD8+CD57+ cell expansion on flow cytometry. Genomic DNA acted as the template from which TCR beta VDJ combination and CDR3 sequence profiling were carried out. TCRdb called the reads again in MiXCR, with one record for every CDR3 protein. The repertoire has about 150,000 distinct CDR3 sequences, about 48% of them found once; the top ten carry approximately 12%. Sequencing input: sorted CD4+, CD8+, or CD8+CD57+ T cells (not recorded which) from PBMCs. The receptor set was obtained from a human donor with aplastic anemia.

This rearrangement joins TRBV29-1 to TRBJ2-5; D perhaps matches TRBD1 (5 bases). The germline CDR1 and CDR2 sequences are SQVTM and ANQGSEA. Trimming took off 4 bases at V and 5 bases at J, with 17 bases between the two ends. This CDR3 is built from 14 residues. The CDR3 coding sequence is TGCAGCGTTGTATTTTCAGGGCGGCTCGAGACCCAGTACTTC. This gives the protein CSVVFSGRLETQYF.

The chain carries TRBV9 and TRBJ1-4; D not certain. Looked up from germline, CDR1 is SGDLS and CDR2 is YYNGEE. The CDR3 spans 14 residues. The germline V and J ends were trimmed by 2 bases and 7 bases, with 12 bases remaining between them. The CDR3 DNA is TGTGCCAGCAGCGTCCGGGCCTTGGGTGAAAAACTGTTTTTT. Its translation is CASSVRALGEKLFF.

V gene TRBV20-1 combines with J gene TRBJ2-3, with 11 bases lining up with TRBD2. The junction had 4 bases not matched to a gene; V was cut back by 5 bases and J by 3 bases. This CDR3 has 14 amino acids. Germline values: CDR1 DFQATT, CDR2 SNEGSKA (reference sequence). The CDR3 loop is CSAAPSGRTDTQYF. CDR3 DNA: TGCAGTGCTGCTCCTAGCGGGAGGACAGATACGCAGTATTTT.

There are a few counts of this clonotype. The V and J genes are TRBV27 and TRBJ1-4; D is unclear. The CDR3 sequence is 13 residues long. V lost 3 bases, J lost 8 bases, and 10 bases lay in between. Germline V gene sequence: CDR1 MNHEY, CDR2 SMNVEV (reference sequence). CDR3 DNA: TGTGCCAGCAGTTTGGGCCCTTGGGAAAAACTGTTTTTT. Translated: CASSLGPWEKLFF.

This clonotype came up many times. The V call is TRBV20-1, the J call TRBJ2-7; 11 bases line up with TRBD2. From germline, CDR1 is DFQATT and CDR2 SNEGSKA (reference sequence). V was pared by 6 bases and J by 4 bases, with 5 bases of the junction left unmatched. This CDR3 is built from 13 residues. The CDR3 coding sequence is TGCAGTGCCACGACTAGCGGGGCATACGAGCAGTACTTC. It is translated as CSATTSGAYEQYF.

This clonotype was seen a handful of times. Given the absence of the conserved phenylalanine or tryptophan at the CDR3 end, a read error is likely. The chain uses TRBV7-3 and TRBJ2-1, with unresolved D. This CDR3 is built from 12 residues. Germline-derived CDR1 and CDR2 are SGHTA and FQGTGA. V lost 4 bases to trimming and J lost 6 bases, with 7 bases between them. CDR3 protein: CASSSVGNEQFS. In nucleotides, the CDR3 is TGTGCCAGCAGCTCGGTGGGCAATGAGCAGTTCTCC.

This clonotype was observed a single time. The CDR3 DNA is TGTGCCAGCAGCCCCAGTCCGGGACAGGGAAATTCACCCCTCCACTTT. Encoded protein: CASSPSPGQGNSPLHF. The rearrangement joins TRBV4-2 to TRBJ1-6, with 9 bases fitting TRBD1. This CDR3 is built from 16 residues. The junction had 8 bases not matched to a gene; V was cut back by 4 bases and J by 7 bases. Germline V lookup: CDR1 LGHNA, CDR2 YNFKEQ.

This clonotype was counted a single time. This sequence joins TRBV2 and TRBJ1-1; no firm D call. CDR3 size: 14 residues. Germline values: CDR1 SNHLY, CDR2 FYNNEI. The V and J ends lost 6 bases and 6 bases respectively, with 17 bases between them. CDR3 sequence reads: CASRFLPGVAEAFF. The CDR3 nucleotides are TGTGCCAGCAGATTCCTGCCGGGAGTCGCTGAAGCTTTCTTT.

The rearrangement links TRBV7-9 to TRBJ1-2; 10 positions agree with TRBD1. The V and J ends lost 5 bases and 8 bases, in that order; junction bases with no gene match: 5. The CDR3 loop spans 13 amino acids. Germline-derived CDR1 and CDR2 are SEHNR and FQNEAQ (reference sequence). The chain's CDR3 is CASSRGQGKGYTF. CDR3 DNA: TGTGCCAGCAGCCGGGGACAGGGGAAGGGCTACACCTTC.

This chain joins TRBV9 and TRBJ2-1, with D tentatively TRBD2 (6 bases). CDR1 SGDLS and CDR2 YYNGEE come from the germline V gene. Trimming stripped 6 bases from V and 15 bases from J, with 19 bases between. This CDR3 spans 12 amino acids. CDR3 sequence reads: CASTLGGRSLFF. For the CDR3, the DNA is TGTGCCAGCACCTTGGGAGGACGAAGTCTGTTCTTC.